The following is a T cell receptor beta chain sequence with its context. The sample holds many counts of this clonotype. Its antigen specificity is not known. One base away there is no much larger clone; base qualities are not given. V ends up 5 bases short and J 2 bases short, with an unmatched junction base count of 6. The CDR3, cysteine through phenylalanine, is 15 amino acids long. Here the CDR3 DNA is all that survives: 45 bases in frame from base 1. These data are taken from a study of T cells in Graves' hyperthyroidism and ophthalmopathy (dated by TCRdb to the late 2010s). Regarding the research as a whole: Peripheral blood was collected at initial diagnosis, before any treatment. A discovery cohort of roughly 100 patients, roughly 43 with Graves' ophthalmopathy and fewer than 65 with stable Graves' hyperthyroidism, was used to find distinguishing TCR V-J signatures. Prospective prediction of ophthalmopathy was tested in an independent validation cohort consisting of some 18 hyperthyroidism patients and around 17 patients who later progressed to ophthalmopathy. The 85 to 100 discovery patients were divided at random into training and test sets in a 7:3 ratio. In addition, the study compared T-cell repertoires in thyroid tissue and in blood from several Graves' hyperthyroidism patients. After blood sampling, hyperthyroidism patients were treated with methimazole at a starting dose of 30 mg daily, and ophthalmopathy patients were treated with high-dose intravenous methylprednisolone. TCR Vbeta CDR3 sequencing of 135 peripheral blood samples (over 40 ophthalmopathy, under 80 hyperthyroidism and approximately 17 progressor patients) is reported in the paper. Study-level results and caveats: Most expanded thyroid clonotypes (frequency above 0.001) were also detected in blood, a finding suggesting that blood repertoires may reflect thyroid immune responses. During validation, the model predicted progression to ophthalmopathy a median of about 5.9 months ahead of onset, with approximately 71% sensitivity and roughly 75% specificity. A model built on a 13 V-J signature distinguished ophthalmopathy from stable hyperthyroidism, reaching approximately 89% sensitivity and about 81% specificity in cross-validation and 80%/75% in testing. Sample size was not statistically predetermined, and blinding of investigators to group allocation was not performed.

A patient counted as having stable Graves' hyperthyroidism if no progression to ophthalmopathy occurred over 18 months of follow-up. Hyperthyroidism patients were aged 18 to 65 years and newly diagnosed, with disease duration of less than 2 months. Patients with uncontrolled infections, other autoimmune diseases, pregnancy or lactation were excluded. Clinical symptoms, serum thyroxine and TRAb, thyroid ultrasound, and orbital computed tomography formed the basis for the diagnoses. PBMCs were separated from approximately 9.9 ml of fresh peripheral blood using Ficoll-Paque density gradient centrifugation. Total RNA was extracted with Trizol reagent, and quality was checked on an Agilent 2100 Bioanalyzer. The TCR beta CDR3 regions were amplified from the RNA transcripts. The first round of RT-PCR for the TCR CDR3 was performed with the HTBI primer set and the Qiagen OneStep RT-PCR kit. The libraries were constructed in a second round of multiplex PCR and then size-selected and purified. Sequencing of the libraries was done on an Illumina HiSeq2000 using paired-end 100 bp reads. Under the source paper's analysis protocol: Raw data were processed with SOAPnuke, discarding reads with adapters, uncalled bases, mean Phred below 15, or no exact constant-primer or identifier match. COPE v1.2.5 was used to merge the high-quality paired reads, and each unique nucleotide sequence was defined as a clonotype. Clonotypes were aligned to IMGT TRBV, TRBD and TRBJ reference segments using MiTCR v1.1. Analysis was restricted to V-J combinations with a frequency above 0.0001, which covered roughly 99% of repertoires. A TCS score was defined as the ratio of F50 (clonal expansion) to E x V (chaos), with BLOSUM62-based TCRdist applied between CDR3 peptides within each V-J. Welch's t-statistics and random forest reduced fewer than 550 V-J features to 13, which were used in a naive Bayes classifier (R e1071). TCRdb trimmed the raw reads at Q25, called clones with MiXCR and kept productive beta chains. Each entry merges the rows of one CDR3 protein and shows their most common DNA and genes. The V and J calls come from TCRdb's annotation, not from the publication. The sample includes 350,000 to 450,000 distinct CDR3 sequences, with approximately 14% observed a single time. The top ten clones comprise more than 9.5% of the sample.

Sequenced: blood. The receptor's source is a woman aged 55-69 years with Graves' hyperthyroidism. The rearrangement joined TRBV12-3 or TRBV12-4 to TRBJ2-7, with 10 bases matching TRBD2. The encoded CDR3 is CASSPSGSQTYEQYF. The DNA is as follows: TGTGCCAGCAGTCCTAGCGGGAGTCAGACCTACGAGCAGTACTTC.